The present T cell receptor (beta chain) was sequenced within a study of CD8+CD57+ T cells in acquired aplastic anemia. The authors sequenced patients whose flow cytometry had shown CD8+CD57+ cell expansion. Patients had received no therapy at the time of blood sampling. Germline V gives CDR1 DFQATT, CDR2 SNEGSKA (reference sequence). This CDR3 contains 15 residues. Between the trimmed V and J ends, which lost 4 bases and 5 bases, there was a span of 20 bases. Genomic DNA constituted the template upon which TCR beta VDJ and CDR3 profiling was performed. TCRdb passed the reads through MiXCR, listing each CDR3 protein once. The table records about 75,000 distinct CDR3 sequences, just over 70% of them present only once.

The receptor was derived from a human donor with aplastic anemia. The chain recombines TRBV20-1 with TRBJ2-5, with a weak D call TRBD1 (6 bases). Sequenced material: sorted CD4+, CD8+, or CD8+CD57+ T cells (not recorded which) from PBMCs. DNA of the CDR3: TGCAGTGCTAACCGCCTGGCAGGGGCGCAGGAGACCCAGTACTTC. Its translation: CSANRLAGAQETQYF.